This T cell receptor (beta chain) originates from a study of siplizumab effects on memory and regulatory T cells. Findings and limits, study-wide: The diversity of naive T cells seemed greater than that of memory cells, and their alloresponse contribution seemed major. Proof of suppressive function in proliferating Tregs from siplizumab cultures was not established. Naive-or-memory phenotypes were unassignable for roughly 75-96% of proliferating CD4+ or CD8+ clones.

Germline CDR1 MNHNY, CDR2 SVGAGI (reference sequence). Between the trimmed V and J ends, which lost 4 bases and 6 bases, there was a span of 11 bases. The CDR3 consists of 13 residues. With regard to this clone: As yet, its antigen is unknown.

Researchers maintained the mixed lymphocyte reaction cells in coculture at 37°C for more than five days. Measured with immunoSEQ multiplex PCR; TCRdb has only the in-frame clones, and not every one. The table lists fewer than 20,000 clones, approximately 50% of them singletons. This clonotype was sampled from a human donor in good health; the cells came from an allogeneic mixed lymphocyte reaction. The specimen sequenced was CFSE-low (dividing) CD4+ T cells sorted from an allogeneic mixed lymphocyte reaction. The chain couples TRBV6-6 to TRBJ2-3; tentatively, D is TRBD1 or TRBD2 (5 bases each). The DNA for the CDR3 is TGTGCCAGCAGTTTAATCTGGGGGGATACGCAGTATTTT. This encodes CASSLIWGDTQYF.